This record covers a single T cell receptor beta chain. Antigen: not known. The sorted-subset replicate PCRs were given about 210 ng DNA, which is approximately 30,000 T cell genomes. Authors' methods: With immunoSEQ giving junction-only sequences and no quality scores, filtering differed. Using immunoSEQ multiplex PCR, the repertoire was profiled, and TCRdb retains in-frame clones only, with some absent. V, J and clone size derive from that table, while D and trimming were established from the DNA sequence. Found here are roughly 1,000,000 clones, around 78% of them singletons; the top ten hold roughly 0.65%. The data are from a study of shared clonotypes between healthy human individuals. The study's findings and limits: On the whole, naive subsets had larger estimated richness than memory subsets had.

The germline V gene encodes CDR1 SGHVS and CDR2 FQNEAQ. V was cut by 2 bases and J by 3 bases, with 15 bases left in between. The CDR3 sequence is 16 residues long. This clonotype was sampled from a man aged 18 to 30 in good health. Some clones in this sample may be carry-over from other donors' samples. Sequencing used memory CD4+ T cells from PBMCs. The subset denotes: CD45RA-negative fraction. V is TRBV7-8 and J is TRBJ2-3, with D perhaps matching TRBD2 (7 bases). The CDR3 sequence is CASSLSSAGATDTQYF. Written as DNA, the CDR3 is TGTGCCAGCAGCTTATCCAGCGCGGGGGCAACAGATACGCAGTATTTT.